This T cell receptor beta chain derives from a study of CD8+ T cells in alopecia areata. Extraction of RNA preceded its reverse transcription into cDNA, which served as the sequencing template. Generated by immunoSEQ multiplex PCR, the TCRdb table keeps only in-frame clones and is missing some. The sample consists of more than 85,000 clones, roughly 42% of them appearing once. The germline V gene encodes CDR1 LGHNA and CDR2 YSLEER. The CDR3 contains 13 residues. V was cut by 8 bases and J by 8 bases, with 15 bases left in between. This chain links TRBV4-3 with TRBJ1-4; D is ambiguous. Sequencing was performed on CD4+ T cells sorted from blood. This clonotype was obtained from a human donor with alopecia areata. The CDR3: CASSRRLGEKLFF. Written as DNA, the CDR3 is TGCGCCAGCTCCCGGAGGTTAGGAGAAAAACTGTTTTTT.